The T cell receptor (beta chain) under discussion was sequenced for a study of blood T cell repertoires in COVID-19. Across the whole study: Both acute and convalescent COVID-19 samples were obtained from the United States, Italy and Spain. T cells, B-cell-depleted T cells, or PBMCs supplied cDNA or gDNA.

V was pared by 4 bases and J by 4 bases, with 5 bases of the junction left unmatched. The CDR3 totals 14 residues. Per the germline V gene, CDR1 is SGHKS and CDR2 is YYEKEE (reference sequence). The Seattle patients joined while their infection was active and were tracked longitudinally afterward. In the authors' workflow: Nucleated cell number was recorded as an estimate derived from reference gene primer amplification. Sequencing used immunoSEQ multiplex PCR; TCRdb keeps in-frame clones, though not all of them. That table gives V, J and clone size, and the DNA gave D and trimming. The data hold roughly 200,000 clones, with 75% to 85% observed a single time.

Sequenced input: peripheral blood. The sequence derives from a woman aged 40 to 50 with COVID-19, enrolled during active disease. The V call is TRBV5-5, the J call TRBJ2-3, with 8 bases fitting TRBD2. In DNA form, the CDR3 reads TGTGCCAGCAGCGTTAGCGGGGCGGCAGATACGCAGTATTTT. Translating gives CASSVSGAADTQYF.